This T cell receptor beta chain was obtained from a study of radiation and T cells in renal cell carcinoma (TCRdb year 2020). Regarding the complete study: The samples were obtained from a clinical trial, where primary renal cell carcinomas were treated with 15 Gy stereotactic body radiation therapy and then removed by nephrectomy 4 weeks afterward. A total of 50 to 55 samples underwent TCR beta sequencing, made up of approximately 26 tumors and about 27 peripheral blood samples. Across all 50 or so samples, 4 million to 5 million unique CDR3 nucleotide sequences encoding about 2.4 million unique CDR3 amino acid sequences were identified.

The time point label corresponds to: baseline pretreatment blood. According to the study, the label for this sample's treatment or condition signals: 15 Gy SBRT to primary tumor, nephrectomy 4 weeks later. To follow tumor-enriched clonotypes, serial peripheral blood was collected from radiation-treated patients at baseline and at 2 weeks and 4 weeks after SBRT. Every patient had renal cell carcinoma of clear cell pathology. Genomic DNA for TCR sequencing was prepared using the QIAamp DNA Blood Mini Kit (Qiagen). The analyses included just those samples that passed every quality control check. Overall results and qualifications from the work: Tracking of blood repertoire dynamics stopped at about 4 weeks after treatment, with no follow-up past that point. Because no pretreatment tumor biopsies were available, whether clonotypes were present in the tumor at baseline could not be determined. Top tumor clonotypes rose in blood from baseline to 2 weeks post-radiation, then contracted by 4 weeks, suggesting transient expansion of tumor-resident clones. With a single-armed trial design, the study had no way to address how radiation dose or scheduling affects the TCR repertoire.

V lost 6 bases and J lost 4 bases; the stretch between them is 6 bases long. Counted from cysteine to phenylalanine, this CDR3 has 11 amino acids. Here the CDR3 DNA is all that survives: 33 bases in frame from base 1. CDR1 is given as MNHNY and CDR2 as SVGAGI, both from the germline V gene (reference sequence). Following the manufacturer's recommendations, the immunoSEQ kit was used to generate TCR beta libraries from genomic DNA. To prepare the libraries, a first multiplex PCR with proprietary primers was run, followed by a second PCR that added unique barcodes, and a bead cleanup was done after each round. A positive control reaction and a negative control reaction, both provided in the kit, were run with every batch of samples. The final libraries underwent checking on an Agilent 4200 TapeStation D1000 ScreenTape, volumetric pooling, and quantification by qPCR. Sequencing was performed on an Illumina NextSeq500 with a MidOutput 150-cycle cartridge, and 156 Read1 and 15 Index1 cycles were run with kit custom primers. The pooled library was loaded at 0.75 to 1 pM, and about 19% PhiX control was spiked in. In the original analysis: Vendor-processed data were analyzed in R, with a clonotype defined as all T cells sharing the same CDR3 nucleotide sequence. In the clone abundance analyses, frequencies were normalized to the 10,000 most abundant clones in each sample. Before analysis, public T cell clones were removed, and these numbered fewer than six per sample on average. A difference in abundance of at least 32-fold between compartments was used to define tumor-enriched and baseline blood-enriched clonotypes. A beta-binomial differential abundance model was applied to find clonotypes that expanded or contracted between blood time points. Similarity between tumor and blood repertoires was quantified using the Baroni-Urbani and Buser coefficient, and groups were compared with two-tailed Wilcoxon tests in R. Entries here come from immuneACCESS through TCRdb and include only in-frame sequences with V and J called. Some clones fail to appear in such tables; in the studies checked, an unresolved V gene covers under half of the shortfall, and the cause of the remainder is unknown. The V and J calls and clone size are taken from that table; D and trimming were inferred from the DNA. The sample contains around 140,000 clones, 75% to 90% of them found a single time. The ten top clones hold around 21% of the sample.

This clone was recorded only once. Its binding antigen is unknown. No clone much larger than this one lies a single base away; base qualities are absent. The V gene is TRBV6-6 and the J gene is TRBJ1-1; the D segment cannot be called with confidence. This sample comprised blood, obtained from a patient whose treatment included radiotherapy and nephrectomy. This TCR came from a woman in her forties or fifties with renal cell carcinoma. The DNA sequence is TGTGCCAGCAGGAGTCCCACTGAAGCTTTCTTT. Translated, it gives CASRSPTEAFF.